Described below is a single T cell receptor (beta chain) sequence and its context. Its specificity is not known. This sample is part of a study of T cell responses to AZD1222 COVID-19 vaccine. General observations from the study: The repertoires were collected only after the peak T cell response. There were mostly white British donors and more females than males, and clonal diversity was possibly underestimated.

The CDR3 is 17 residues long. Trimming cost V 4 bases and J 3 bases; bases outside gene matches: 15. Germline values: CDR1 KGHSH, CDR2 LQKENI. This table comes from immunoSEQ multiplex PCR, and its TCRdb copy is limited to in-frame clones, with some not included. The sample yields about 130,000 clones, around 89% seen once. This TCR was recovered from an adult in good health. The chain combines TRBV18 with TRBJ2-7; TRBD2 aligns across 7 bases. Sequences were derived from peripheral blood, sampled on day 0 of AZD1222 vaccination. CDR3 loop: CASSLILGGSPSYEQYF. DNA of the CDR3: TGTGCCAGCTCACTGATCTTAGGCGGGAGCCCGAGCTACGAGCAGTACTTC.